Below, one T cell receptor beta chain is given with its context. The target antigen is unknown. The data were obtained in a study of T cells in localized non-small cell lung cancer. Findings of the study overall: The study sequenced only one region of the tumor. As a result, intratumor heterogeneity could not be excluded and remains possible. Out of the top 100 tumor clones, a median around 60 were seen in adjacent lung. Clonality of T cells reached its maximum in uninvolved adjacent lung, surpassing tumor.

The method was immunoSEQ multiplex PCR; TCRdb's version includes in-frame clones alone and lacks a portion of them. Of fewer than 45,000 clones listed, around 87% were seen once; the top ten hold about 6.5%. The receptor was derived from a man between 40 and 70 years old with stage I lung adenocarcinoma. The material was peripheral blood, obtained before any cancer treatment.

The CDR3 protein is CSVPQGNTIYF. For the CDR3, the DNA is TGCAGTGTCCCTCAGGGAAACACCATATATTTT. The V call is TRBV20-1, the J call TRBJ1-3; D gene unclear. Germline CDR1 and CDR2: DFQATT and SNEGSKA (reference sequence). V dropped 7 bases and J dropped 4 bases, with 8 bases sitting between them. This CDR3 contains 11 residues.